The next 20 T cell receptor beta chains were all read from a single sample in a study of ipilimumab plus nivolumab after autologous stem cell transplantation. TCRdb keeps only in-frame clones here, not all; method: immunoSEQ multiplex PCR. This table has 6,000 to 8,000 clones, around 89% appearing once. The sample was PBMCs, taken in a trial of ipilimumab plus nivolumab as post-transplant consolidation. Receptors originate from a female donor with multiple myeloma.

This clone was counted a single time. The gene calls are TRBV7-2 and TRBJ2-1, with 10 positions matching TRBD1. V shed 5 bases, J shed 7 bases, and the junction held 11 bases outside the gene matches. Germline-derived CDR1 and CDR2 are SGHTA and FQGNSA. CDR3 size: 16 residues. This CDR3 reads CASSGDRGQGRNEQFF. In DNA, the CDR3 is TGTGCCAGCAGCGGAGACCGGGGACAGGGGAGGAATGAGCAGTTCTTC.

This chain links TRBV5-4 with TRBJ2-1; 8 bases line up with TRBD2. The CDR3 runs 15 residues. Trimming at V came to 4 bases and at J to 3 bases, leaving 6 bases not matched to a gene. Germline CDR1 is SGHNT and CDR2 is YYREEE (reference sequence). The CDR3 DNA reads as TGTGCCAGCAGCCCCAGCGGGAGTCTCTACAATGAGCAGTTCTTC. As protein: CASSPSGSLYNEQFF.

This chain's CDR3 is CASSLAGLAGLNTQYF. The CDR3 nucleotides read TGTGCCAGCAGCTTAGCCGGACTAGCGGGGTTGAATACGCAGTATTTT. The genes are TRBV11-2 and TRBJ2-3, with TRBD2 matching 12 bases. This CDR3 has 16 amino acids. With V trimmed by 1 base and J by 7 bases, 6 bases remained unmatched. CDR1 and CDR2 (germline): SGHAT, FQNNGV.

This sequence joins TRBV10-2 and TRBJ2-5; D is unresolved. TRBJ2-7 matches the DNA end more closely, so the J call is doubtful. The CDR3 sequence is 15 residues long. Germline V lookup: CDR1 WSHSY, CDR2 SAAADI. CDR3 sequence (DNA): TGCGCCAGCAGTCAAGTGAGCCTTGGGTTCTACGAGCAGTACTTC. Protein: CASSQVSLGFYEQYF.

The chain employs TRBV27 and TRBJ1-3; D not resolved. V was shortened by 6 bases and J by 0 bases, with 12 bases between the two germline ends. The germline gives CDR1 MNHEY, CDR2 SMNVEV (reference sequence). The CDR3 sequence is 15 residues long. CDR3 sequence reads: CASSPRWASGNTIYF. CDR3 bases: TGTGCCAGCAGCCCCCGTTGGGCCTCTGGAAACACCATATATTTT.

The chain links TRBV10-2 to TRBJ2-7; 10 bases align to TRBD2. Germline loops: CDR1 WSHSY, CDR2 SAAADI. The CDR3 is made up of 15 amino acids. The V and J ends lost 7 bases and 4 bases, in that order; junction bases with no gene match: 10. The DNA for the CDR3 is TGCGCCAGCATTCAGGAAGCGGGAGGGCCGTACGAGCAGTACTTC. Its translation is CASIQEAGGPYEQYF.

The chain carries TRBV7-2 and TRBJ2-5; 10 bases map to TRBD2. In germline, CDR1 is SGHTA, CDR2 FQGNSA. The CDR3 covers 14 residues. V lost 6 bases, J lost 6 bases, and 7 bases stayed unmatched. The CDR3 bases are TGTGCCAGCAGAGGACTAGCGGCAGAGAAGACCCAGTACTTC. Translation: CASRGLAAEKTQYF.

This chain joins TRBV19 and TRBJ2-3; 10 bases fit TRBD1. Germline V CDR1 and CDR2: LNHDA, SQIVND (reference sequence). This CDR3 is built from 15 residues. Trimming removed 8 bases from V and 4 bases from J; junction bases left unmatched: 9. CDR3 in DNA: TGTGCCAGTGAACGACGTGGACAGGGGGCAGATACGCAGTATTTT. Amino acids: CASERRGQGADTQYF.

DNA for the CDR3: TGTGCCAGCTCACCACCGACAGGGGATCCGCCCGAGCAGTACTTC. Protein product: CASSPPTGDPPEQYF. The chain employs TRBV18 and TRBJ2-7, with 8 bases that match TRBD1. Germline V gene lookup returns CDR1 KGHSH and CDR2 LQKENI. With 0 bases clipped from V and 6 bases from J, the junction kept 7 bases outside the gene matches. The CDR3 runs to 15 residues.

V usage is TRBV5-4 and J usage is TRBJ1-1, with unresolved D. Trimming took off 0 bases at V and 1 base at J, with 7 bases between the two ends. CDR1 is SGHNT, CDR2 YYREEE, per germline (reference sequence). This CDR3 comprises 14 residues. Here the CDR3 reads CASSLAAQNTEAFF. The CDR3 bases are TGTGCCAGCAGCTTGGCCGCACAGAACACTGAAGCTTTCTTT.

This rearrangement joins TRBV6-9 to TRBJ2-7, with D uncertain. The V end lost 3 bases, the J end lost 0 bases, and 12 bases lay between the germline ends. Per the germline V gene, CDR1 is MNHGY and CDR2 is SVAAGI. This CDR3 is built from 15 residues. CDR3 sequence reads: CASSYGLLSSYEQYF. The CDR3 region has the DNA TGTGCCAGCAGTTACGGGCTACTTAGCTCCTACGAGCAGTACTTC.

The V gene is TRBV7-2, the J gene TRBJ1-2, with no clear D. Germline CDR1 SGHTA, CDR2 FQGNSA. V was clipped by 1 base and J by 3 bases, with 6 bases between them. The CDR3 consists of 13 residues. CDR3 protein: CASSLGADYGYTF. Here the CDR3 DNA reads TGTGCCAGCAGCTTAGGCGCGGACTATGGCTACACCTTC.

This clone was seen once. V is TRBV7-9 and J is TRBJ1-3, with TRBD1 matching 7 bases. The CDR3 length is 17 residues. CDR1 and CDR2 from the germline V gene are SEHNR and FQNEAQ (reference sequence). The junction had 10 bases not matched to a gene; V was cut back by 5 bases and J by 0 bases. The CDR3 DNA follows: TGTGCCAGCAGCCCGCGACAGGGTTGGGCCTCTGGAAACACCATATATTTT. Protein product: CASSPRQGWASGNTIYF.

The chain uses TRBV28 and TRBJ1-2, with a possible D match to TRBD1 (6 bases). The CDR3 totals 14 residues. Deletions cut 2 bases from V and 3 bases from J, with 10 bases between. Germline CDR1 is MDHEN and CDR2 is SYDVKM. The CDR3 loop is CASSLGQGYYGYTF. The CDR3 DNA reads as TGTGCCAGCAGTTTAGGGCAGGGGTACTATGGCTACACCTTC.

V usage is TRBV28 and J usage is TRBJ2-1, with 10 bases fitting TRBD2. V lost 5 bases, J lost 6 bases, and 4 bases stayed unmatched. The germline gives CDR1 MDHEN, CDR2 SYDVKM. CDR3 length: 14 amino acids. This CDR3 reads CASSQLAGANEQFF. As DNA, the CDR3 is TGTGCCAGCAGTCAGCTAGCGGGAGCCAATGAGCAGTTCTTC.

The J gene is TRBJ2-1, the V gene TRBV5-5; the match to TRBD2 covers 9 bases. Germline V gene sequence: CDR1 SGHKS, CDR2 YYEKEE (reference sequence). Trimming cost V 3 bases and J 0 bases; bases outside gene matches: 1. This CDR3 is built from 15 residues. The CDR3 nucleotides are TGTGCCAGCAGCTATAGCGGGGGCTCCTACAATGAGCAGTTCTTC. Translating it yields CASSYSGGSYNEQFF.

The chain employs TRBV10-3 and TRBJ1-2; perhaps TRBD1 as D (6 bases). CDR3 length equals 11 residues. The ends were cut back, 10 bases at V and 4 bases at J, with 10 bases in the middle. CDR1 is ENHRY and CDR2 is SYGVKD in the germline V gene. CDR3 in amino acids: CATEGGYGYTF. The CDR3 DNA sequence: TGTGCCACCGAGGGGGGCTATGGCTACACCTTC.

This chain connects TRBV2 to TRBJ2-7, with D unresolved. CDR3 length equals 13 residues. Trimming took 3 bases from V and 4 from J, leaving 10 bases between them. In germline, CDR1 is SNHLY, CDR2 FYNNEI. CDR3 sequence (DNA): TGTGCCAGCAGTGACGACTTTCCGTACGAGCAGTACTTC. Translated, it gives CASSDDFPYEQYF.

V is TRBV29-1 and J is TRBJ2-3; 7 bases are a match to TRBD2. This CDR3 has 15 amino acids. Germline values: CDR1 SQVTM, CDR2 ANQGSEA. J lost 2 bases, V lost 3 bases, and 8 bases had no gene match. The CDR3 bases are TGCAGCGTTGAGCCCCCCGGGACTATCACAGATACGCAGTATTTT. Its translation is CSVEPPGTITDTQYF.

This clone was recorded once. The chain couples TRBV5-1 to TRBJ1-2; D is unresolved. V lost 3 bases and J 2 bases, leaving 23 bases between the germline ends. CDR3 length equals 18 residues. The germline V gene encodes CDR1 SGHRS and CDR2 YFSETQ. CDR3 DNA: TGCGCCAGCAGCTCCCGACCTCAGACGGAGCTAACGAACTATGGCTACACCTTC. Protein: CASSSRPQTELTNYGYTF.